This section outlines one TCR beta chain sequence together with its context. Its antigen is currently not known. No quality values exist for individual bases; no much larger clone is one base distant. The data stem from a study of T cell changes during pregnancy in multiple sclerosis (dated by TCRdb to the late 2010s). Looking at the study overall: The study looked at changes in the T cell repertoire across pregnancy in women with multiple sclerosis.

The library was built by means of the immunoSEQ multiplex PCR assay. TCRdb limited this immuneACCESS table to in-frame rearrangements with V and J called. A share of clones is missing; checked studies link under half to unresolved V genes, and the rest is unexplained. The sample yields about 120,000 clones; around nine tenths were counted once. About 1.6% of the sample belongs to the ten largest clones. This clonotype was obtained from a female donor with multiple sclerosis, enrolled in a pregnancy study. The sequenced sample was peripheral blood, obtained in the third trimester of pregnancy.

The sequenced DNA is TGTGCCAGCAGATTACGGGACAGGGGATGCAAACTGTTTTTT. Translated, this is CASRLRDRGCKLFF. The sequence joins TRBV7-3 to TRBJ1-4, with 10 bases aligning to TRBD1. The V end gives up 6 bases and the J end 11 bases, leaving 9 bases in the junction not matched to a gene. From a lookup of the germline V gene, CDR1 and CDR2 are SGHTA and FQGTGA. The CDR3, cysteine through phenylalanine, is 14 amino acids long. Of the read, only the CDR3 DNA is kept; its 42 bases are in frame from base 1.